This TCR beta chain was sequenced for a study of beta chain features in type 1 diabetes. A sort by CD45RO/CCR7/CD25/CD127/CD95/CD27 yielded CD4+ naive, central memory, regulatory and stem cell-like memory cells. The CDR3 has 14 residues. Trimming removed 7 bases from V and 1 base from J; junction bases left unmatched: 4. CDR1 is MNHNS, CDR2 SASEGT, per germline. Study results and limitations: A moderate, significant TCRB CDR3 shortening appeared in type 1 diabetes across four CD4+ subsets. A pattern of fewer insertions and more deletions at VDJ junctions was seen in type 1 diabetes patients.

Every isolated RNA sample was fully reverse transcribed, so sequencing captured expressed TCRB transcripts. TCRdb keeps only in-frame clones here, not all; method: immunoSEQ multiplex PCR. This sample has about 660,000 clones, with about 14% found just once. In regard to this clone: Its antigen is still unknown.

The chain joins TRBV6-1 to TRBJ1-1; 9 bases align to TRBD1. This clonotype was obtained from a man between 18 and 35 years old with type 1 diabetes. Sequencing was done on a sample of naive CD4+ T cells from blood. The CDR3: CASTADRGNTEAFF. As DNA, the CDR3 is TGTGCCAGCACTGCGGACAGGGGGAACACTGAAGCTTTCTTT.